This passage covers 28 T cell receptor beta chains from one sample sequenced in a study of blood T cells in healthy people across ages. Together with a sample-barcoded 5' primer, a J-beta primer mix was included in a second PCR lasting roughly 6 to 12 cycles. Each CDR3 protein is one row after TCRdb ran MiXCR on the 5' RACE reads. Of 1.5 million to 2 million distinct CDR3 sequences in the sample, around 48% were seen once. Specimen: blood. These receptors came from a woman in her forties in good health.

The V and J genes are TRBV7-8 and TRBJ1-2; D remains ambiguous. CDR1 is SGHVS, CDR2 FQNEAQ, per germline. The V end lost 4 bases, the J end lost 0 bases, and 15 bases lay between the germline ends. This CDR3 is 16 amino acids long. As DNA, the CDR3 is TGTGCCAGCAGCTCCTATGGGATCCGATCTAACTATGGCTACACCTTC. It encodes CASSSYGIRSNYGYTF.

The genes are TRBV2 and TRBJ1-4; D uncertain. This CDR3 comprises 12 residues. The V gene lost 7 bases and the J gene lost 12 bases, with 15 bases spanning the gap. Germline loops: CDR1 SNHLY, CDR2 FYNNEI. CDR3 sequence (DNA): TGTGCCAGCACCAGCGCCCTCGGGGAACTGTTTTTT. Its translation is CASTSALGELFF.

This clonotype was observed a few times. V gene TRBV7-2 combines with J gene TRBJ2-4; TRBD1 is a possible D gene (6 bases). CDR3 length: 14 amino acids. Trimming left V 5 bases short and J 5 bases short, with 13 bases between. CDR1 is SGHTA and CDR2 is FQGNSA in the germline V gene. CDR3 sequence (DNA): TGTGCCAGCAGCATCGGACAGTCCCAAAACATTCAGTACTTC. This sequence encodes CASSIGQSQNIQYF.

The rearrangement joins TRBV5-5 to TRBJ1-2; perhaps TRBD1 as D (5 bases). The CDR3 contains 15 residues. Germline loops: CDR1 SGHKS, CDR2 YYEKEE (reference sequence). V lost 3 bases and J 4 bases, leaving 16 bases between the germline ends. CDR3 amino acids: CASSYPLAGTYGYTF. CDR3 DNA: TGTGCCAGCAGCTATCCATTGGCAGGGACCTATGGCTACACCTTC. Full variable domain (rest looked up from reference TRBV5-5 and TRBJ1-2): DAGVTQSPTHLIKTRGQQVTLRCSPISGHKSVSWYQQVLGQGPQFIFQYYEKEERGRGNFPDRFSARQFPNYSSELNVNALLLGDSALYLCASSYPLAGTYGYTFGSGTRLTVV.

The rearrangement joins TRBV19 to TRBJ1-2; D gene unclear. Trimming pared 5 bases from V and 1 base from J, leaving 14 bases between. CDR1 is LNHDA, CDR2 SQIVND, per germline (reference sequence). The CDR3 is 15 amino acids. The CDR3 loop is CASSPSRNNNYGYTF. The DNA for the CDR3 is TGTGCCAGTAGTCCGAGCAGGAATAATAACTATGGCTACACCTTC.

This clonotype was detected many times. This chain uses TRBV5-6 with TRBJ1-6; 10 bases agree with TRBD1. The ends lost 4 bases at V and 7 bases at J; junction bases unmatched: 2. This CDR3 has 14 residues. CDR1 is SGHDT, CDR2 YYEEEE, per germline. The DNA of the CDR3 is TGTGCCAGCAGCCGACAGGGGGCAAATTCACCCCTCCACTTT. This sequence encodes CASSRQGANSPLHF.

This CDR3 reads CASSSASGGDEQYF. DNA for the CDR3: TGTGCCAGCAGCTCAGCCAGCGGGGGTGACGAGCAGTACTTC. The V gene is TRBV7-9, the J gene TRBJ2-7, with TRBD2 matching 8 bases. Germline CDR1 is SEHNR and CDR2 is FQNEAQ (reference sequence). Losses at the gene ends were 4 bases for V and 5 bases for J; bases not matched to a gene: 7. This CDR3 has 14 residues.

The table lists this clonotype with a few counts. V gene TRBV6-5 combines with J gene TRBJ2-5, with unresolved D. Germline lookup yields CDR1 MNHEY and CDR2 SVGAGI. The CDR3 runs to 13 residues. V was pared by 7 bases and J by 5 bases, with 14 bases between. As DNA, the CDR3 is TGTGCCAGCACGATGGGGATGGGGGAGACCCAGTACTTC. This translates into CASTMGMGETQYF.

This chain uses TRBV20-1 with TRBJ2-1, with a possible D match to TRBD1 (6 bases). Germline CDR1 DFQATT, CDR2 SNEGSKA (reference sequence). This CDR3 has 14 residues. V shed 1 base and J shed 5 bases, with 12 bases lying between them. CDR3 DNA: TGCAGTGCTAGAGCGGGCAGGGGCAACAATGAGCAGTTCTTC. Translated: CSARAGRGNNEQFF.

The chain links TRBV4-2 to TRBJ2-3; 12 bases map to TRBD2. Germline assignment: CDR1 LGHNA and CDR2 YNFKEQ. The trim removed 0 bases at V and 6 bases at J, leaving 19 bases unmatched. This CDR3 spans 21 amino acids. CDR3 in amino acids: CASSQDALAGGSPGRIDTQYF. As DNA, the CDR3 is TGTGCCAGCAGCCAAGATGCCCTAGCGGGGGGGTCGCCCGGTCGGATCGATACGCAGTATTTT.

The chain uses TRBV4-2 and TRBJ1-2; D ambiguous. V dropped 2 bases and J dropped 4 bases, with 11 bases sitting between them. The CDR3 length is 14 residues. The germline gives CDR1 LGHNA, CDR2 YNFKEQ. In nucleotides, the CDR3 is TGTGCCAGCAGCCAAATAGACGGTCTCTATGGCTACACCTTC. This codes for CASSQIDGLYGYTF.

This clonotype was counted between two and nine times. The CDR3 nucleotides are TGTGCCAGCAGCCAAGATCGAGGGTCGGCCCAGTACTTC. Translated, it gives CASSQDRGSAQYF. The chain carries TRBV4-2 and TRBJ2-7, with D possibly being TRBD2 (5 bases). This CDR3 comprises 13 residues. The germline V gene encodes CDR1 LGHNA and CDR2 YNFKEQ. The germline V and J ends were trimmed by 0 bases and 10 bases, with 13 bases remaining between them.

This clonotype was detected only a few times. The genes are TRBV27 and TRBJ2-4; TRBD1 matches 8 bases. This CDR3 has 17 residues. Germline loops: CDR1 MNHEY, CDR2 SMNVEV (reference sequence). V lost 2 bases and J lost 1; bases outside the gene matches: 7. The CDR3 DNA sequence: TGTGCCAGCAGTTTAATCGGGACAGGAACGGCCAAAAACATTCAGTACTTC. Encoded protein: CASSLIGTGTAKNIQYF.

V is TRBV13 and J is TRBJ2-7; D is possibly TRBD2 (6 bases). Germline CDR1 and CDR2: PRHDT and FYEKMQ (reference sequence). This CDR3 comprises 19 residues. Trimming stripped 2 bases from V and 5 bases from J, with 28 bases between. CDR3 loop: CASSLREMGGGYGSHEQYF. DNA of the CDR3: TGTGCCAGCAGCTTAAGGGAAATGGGGGGAGGCTACGGGTCCCACGAGCAGTACTTC.

The chain uses TRBV7-6 and TRBJ2-7; 7 bases are a match to TRBD1. V shed 3 bases and J 2 bases; nucleotides not matched to a gene: 7. Looked up from germline, CDR1 is SGHVS and CDR2 is FNYEAQ. The CDR3 is 15 residues long. The CDR3 here is CASSFGQASTYEQYF. The CDR3 bases are TGTGCCAGCAGCTTTGGACAGGCAAGCACCTACGAGCAGTACTTC.

This clonotype occurred a few times. The chain employs TRBV12-3 or TRBV12-4 and TRBJ2-6, with TRBD1 matching 10 bases. The CDR3 runs to 19 residues. V lost 5 bases and J lost 0; bases outside the gene matches: 10. The CDR3: CASSPRQGAASSGANVLTF. The CDR3 DNA is TGTGCCAGCAGTCCTCGACAGGGGGCGGCGAGCTCTGGGGCCAACGTCCTGACTTTC.

The rearrangement uses TRBV18 and TRBJ1-4; perhaps TRBD1 as D (5 bases). Germline CDR1 and CDR2: KGHSH and LQKENI. CDR3 length equals 16 residues. With 1 base removed from V and 4 bases from J, the gap between germline ends came to 13 bases. The CDR3 is CASSPRDQGNNEKLFF. DNA of the CDR3: TGTGCCAGCTCACCACGGGACCAGGGAAATAATGAAAAACTGTTTTTT.

In this sample, this clonotype turned up a few times. J is TRBJ2-3 and V is TRBV2, with 9 bases fitting TRBD2. The germline CDR1 and CDR2 sequences are SNHLY and FYNNEI. The J segment lost 4 bases and the V segment lost 1 base, leaving 6 bases of the junction unmatched. The length of the CDR3 is 16 residues. The CDR3 reads CASSEGRGGRPDTQYF. The CDR3 DNA reads TGTGCCAGCAGTGAAGGGCGGGGGGGCCGCCCAGATACGCAGTATTTT. Together with reference TRBV2 and TRBJ2-3, the CDR3 gives the full variable domain: EPEVTQTPSHQVTQMGQEVILRCVPISNHLYFYWYRQILGQKVEFLVSFYNNEISEKSEIFDDQFSVERPDGSNFTLKIRSTKLEDSAMYFCASSEGRGGRPDTQYFGPGTRLTVL.

A few counts support this clonotype. The chain employs TRBV7-2 and TRBJ2-3, with D maybe TRBD2 (6 bases). V lost 3 bases to trimming and J lost 4 bases, with 14 bases between them. CDR3 size: 15 residues. Germline lookup yields CDR1 SGHTA and CDR2 FQGNSA. CDR3 nucleotides: TGTGCCAGCAGCTTCCGGGACTCACGTGCAGATACGCAGTATTTT. This gives the protein CASSFRDSRADTQYF. Full variable domain (outside the CDR3, taken from reference TRBV7-2 and TRBJ2-3): GAGVSQSPSNKVTEKGKDVELRCDPISGHTALYWYRQSLGQGLEFLIYFQGNSAPDKSGLPSDRFSAERTGGSVSTLTIQRTQQEDSAVYLCASSFRDSRADTQYFGPGTRLTVL.

This chain links TRBV9 with TRBJ1-5, with D unresolved. The ends were cut back, 4 bases at V and 9 bases at J, with 17 bases in the middle. The CDR3 contains 14 residues. Germline CDR1 is SGDLS and CDR2 is YYNGEE. The CDR3 loop reads CASSPDLGLTPQHF. CDR3 coding DNA: TGTGCCAGCAGCCCTGACCTGGGCTTGACGCCCCAGCATTTT.

This clonotype has just a few counts. The chain uses TRBV20-1 and TRBJ2-7; the D gene is possibly TRBD1 (6 bases). Matching the DNA end better, TRBJ2-5 makes the J call doubtful. The CDR3 totals 14 residues. Germline V CDR1 and CDR2: DFQATT, SNEGSKA (reference sequence). The CDR3 here is CSALAQGNRETQYF. CDR3 nucleotides: TGCAGTGCCCTCGCACAGGGTAATCGGGAGACCCAGTACTTC.

The chain employs TRBV7-9 and TRBJ1-2; possible D gene TRBD1, 5 bases. V lost 5 bases and J lost 8, with 18 bases in between. CDR1 is SEHNR, CDR2 FQNEAQ, per germline (reference sequence). CDR3 length: 14 residues. This CDR3 is CASSRLRGTIGYTF. The CDR3 DNA reads TGTGCCAGCAGCCGACTACGGGGCACGATCGGCTACACCTTC.

This clonotype was observed a few times. The CDR3 is CSATGTSGEYF. The CDR3 nucleotides read TGCAGTGCTACCGGGACTAGCGGGGAGTACTTC. V usage is TRBV20-1 and J usage is TRBJ2-5, with 13 bases fitting TRBD2. With V trimmed by 4 bases and J by 12 bases, 2 bases remained unmatched. The CDR3 extends over 11 amino acids. Germline CDR1 DFQATT, CDR2 SNEGSKA (reference sequence).

This clonotype was counted a few times. The V gene is TRBV27, the J gene TRBJ2-3; TRBD1 is a possible D gene (6 bases). Germline CDR1 MNHEY, CDR2 SMNVEV (reference sequence). This CDR3 is 14 amino acids long. Trimming cost V 4 bases and J 6 bases, with 14 bases left between them. This chain's CDR3 is CASSSQGRRDTQYF. DNA for the CDR3: TGTGCCAGCAGTTCCCAGGGGAGAAGGGATACGCAGTATTTT.

The chain has TRBV12-5 and TRBJ2-1, with a tentative D call TRBD1 (6 bases). The CDR3 runs to 14 residues. The germline V gene encodes CDR1 LGHNT and CDR2 FRNRAP. Trimming shortened V by 3 bases and J by 6 bases, and 12 bases separated the two germline ends. DNA of the CDR3: TGTGCTAGTGGTTTCGGGAACAGGGCCAATGAGCAGTTCTTC. Its translation is CASGFGNRANEQFF.

As to this clonotype: A read error may account for a junction end that differs from germline. This chain connects TRBV5-6 to TRBJ1-5; 8 positions match TRBD1. CDR3 length: 16 amino acids. Germline V lookup: CDR1 SGHDT, CDR2 YYEEEE. This CDR3 is CAGSLRQGSSNQPQHF. CDR3 DNA sequence: TGTGCCGGCAGTCTCAGACAGGGGAGCAGCAATCAGCCCCAGCATTTT.

This clonotype was counted between two and nine times. The chain recombines TRBV6-1 with TRBJ2-1, with a weak D call TRBD1 (5 bases). V lost 2 bases, J lost 8 bases, and 16 bases lay in between. CDR1 is MNHNS, CDR2 SASEGT, per germline. The CDR3 consists of 15 residues. CDR3 DNA: TGTGCCAGCAGTGAAACCGGACATTCGAAGGATGAGCAGTTCTTC. It codes for CASSETGHSKDEQFF.

The chain carries TRBV6-2 or TRBV6-3 and TRBJ2-5; TRBD2 aligns across 8 bases. CDR3 length: 16 amino acids. CDR1 is MNHEY and CDR2 is SVGEGT in the germline V gene. The V gene end was trimmed by 11 bases and the J gene end by 4 bases; junction bases not matched to a gene: 18. CDR3 sequence: CAGGYKGGGFRETQYF. The CDR3 nucleotides are TGTGCCGGCGGATACAAGGGCGGGGGGTTTCGAGAGACCCAGTACTTC.